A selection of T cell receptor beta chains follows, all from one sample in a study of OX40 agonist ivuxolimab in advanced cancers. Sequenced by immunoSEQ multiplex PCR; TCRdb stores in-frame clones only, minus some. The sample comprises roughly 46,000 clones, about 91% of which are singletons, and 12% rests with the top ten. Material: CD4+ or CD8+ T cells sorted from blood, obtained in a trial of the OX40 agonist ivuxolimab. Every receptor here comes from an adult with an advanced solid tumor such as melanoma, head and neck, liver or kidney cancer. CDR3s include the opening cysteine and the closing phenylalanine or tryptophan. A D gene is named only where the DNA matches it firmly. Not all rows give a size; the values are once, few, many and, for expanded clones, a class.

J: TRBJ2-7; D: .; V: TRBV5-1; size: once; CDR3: CASSLDGSSYEQYF; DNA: TGCGCCAGCAGCTTGGACGGAAGCTCCTACGAGCAGTACTTC
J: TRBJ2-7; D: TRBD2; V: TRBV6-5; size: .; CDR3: CASRETSGSYEQYF; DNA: TGTGCCAGCAGAGAAACTAGCGGCTCCTACGAGCAGTACTTC
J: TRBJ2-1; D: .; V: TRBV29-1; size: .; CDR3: CSAQDEQFF; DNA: TGCAGCGCCCAGGATGAGCAGTTCTTC
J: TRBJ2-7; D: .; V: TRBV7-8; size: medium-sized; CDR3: CASSLVPQHISYEQYF; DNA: TGTGCCAGCAGCTTAGTCCCCCAACACATCTCCTACGAGCAGTACTTC
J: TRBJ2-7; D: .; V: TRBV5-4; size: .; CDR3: CASSLADGRTYEQYF; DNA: TGTGCCAGCAGCTTGGCCGACGGACGAACCTACGAGCAGTACTTC
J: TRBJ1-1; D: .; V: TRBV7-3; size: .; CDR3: CASSQTGGNTEAFF; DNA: TGTGCCAGCAGCCAAACGGGGGGGAACACTGAAGCTTTCTTT
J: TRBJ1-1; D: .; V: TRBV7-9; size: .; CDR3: CASQPYRGVRTEAFF; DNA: TGTGCCAGTCAACCCTATCGAGGGGTTAGGACTGAAGCTTTCTTT
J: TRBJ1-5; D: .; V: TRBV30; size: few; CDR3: CAWSGGSNQPQHF; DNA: TGTGCCTGGAGTGGGGGTAGCAATCAGCCCCAGCATTTT
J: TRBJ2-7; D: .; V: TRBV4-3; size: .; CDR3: CASSQDQGTPSYEQYF; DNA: TGCGCCAGCAGCCAAGATCAAGGGACACCCTCCTACGAGCAGTACTTC
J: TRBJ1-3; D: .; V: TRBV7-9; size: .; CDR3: CASSLALGNTIYF; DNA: TGTGCCAGCAGCTTAGCGTTGGGCAACACCATATATTTT
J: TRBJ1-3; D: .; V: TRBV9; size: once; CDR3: CASSVSGGSGNTIYF; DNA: TGTGCCAGCAGCGTATCCGGGGGGTCTGGAAACACCATATATTTT
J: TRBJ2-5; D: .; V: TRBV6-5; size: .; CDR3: CASSREETQYF; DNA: TGTGCCAGCAGCAGGGAAGAGACCCAGTACTTC
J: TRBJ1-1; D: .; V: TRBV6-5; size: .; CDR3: CASKRRMNTEAFF; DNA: TGTGCCAGCAAGAGACGGATGAACACTGAAGCTTTCTTT
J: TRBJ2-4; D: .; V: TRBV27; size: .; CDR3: CASLGGNIQYF; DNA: TGTGCCAGCCTGGGTGGAAACATTCAGTACTTC
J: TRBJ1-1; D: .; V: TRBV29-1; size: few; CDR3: CSVGVGNTEAFF; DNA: TGCAGCGTTGGAGTCGGGAACACTGAAGCTTTCTTT
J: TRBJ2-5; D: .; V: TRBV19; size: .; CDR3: CASSIPQAGEETQYF; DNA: TGTGCCAGTAGTATTCCACAGGCAGGGGAGGAGACCCAGTACTTC
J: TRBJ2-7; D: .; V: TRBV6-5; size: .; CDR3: CASKSRTVSYEQYF; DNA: TGTGCCAGCAAGTCCAGGACAGTTTCCTACGAGCAGTACTTC
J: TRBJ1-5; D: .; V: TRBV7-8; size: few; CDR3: CASSLAAASDQPQHF; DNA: TGTGCCAGCAGCTTAGCCGCAGCCTCTGATCAGCCCCAGCATTTT
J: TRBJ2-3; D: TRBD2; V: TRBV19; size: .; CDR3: CASSFLAGISTDTQYF; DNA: TGTGCCAGTTCTTTTTTAGCGGGGATTAGCACAGATACGCAGTATTTT
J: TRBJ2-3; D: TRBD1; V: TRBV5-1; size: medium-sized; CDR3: CASRDGTGSTDTQYF; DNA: TGCGCCAGCAGAGACGGGACAGGGAGCACAGATACGCAGTATTTT
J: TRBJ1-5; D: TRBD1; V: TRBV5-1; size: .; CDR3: CASSPGTGDSNQPQHF; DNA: TGCGCCAGCAGCCCCGGGACAGGGGACAGCAATCAGCCCCAGCATTTT
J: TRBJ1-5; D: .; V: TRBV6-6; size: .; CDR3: CASSRGHLDQPQHF; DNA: TGTGCCAGCAGTCGTGGACACCTCGATCAGCCCCAGCATTTT
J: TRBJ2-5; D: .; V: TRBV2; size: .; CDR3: CASSDRGRGETQYF; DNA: TGTGCCAGCAGTGACAGGGGTAGGGGAGAGACCCAGTACTTC
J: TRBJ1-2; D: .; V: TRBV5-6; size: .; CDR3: CASSWTTFSQDYGYTF; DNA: TGTGCCAGCAGCTGGACGACTTTCAGCCAAGACTATGGCTACACCTTC